This is a list of T cell receptor beta chains from one sample in a study of blood T cell repertoires in COVID-19. TCRdb's copy holds only in-frame clones and misses some; the assay was immunoSEQ multiplex PCR. The sample has 240,000 or so clones, about 90% seen once; the top ten hold roughly 6.3%. The material sequenced was peripheral blood. The origin of the receptors is a man aged 55-75 years with acute or convalescent COVID-19. CDR3s include the opening cysteine and the closing phenylalanine or tryptophan. Each record gives: D gene, clone size, V gene, J gene, CDR3 protein, CDR3 DNA. The D gene is left open where the match is weak. Some rows mark clone size as missing; the rest say once, few, many or name a class of expanded clone.

D gene: NA
clone size: NA
V gene: TRBV9
J gene: TRBJ2-3
CDR3 protein: CASSSQGSFGDTQYF
CDR3 DNA: TGTGCCAGCAGCTCTCAGGGATCTTTCGGAGATACGCAGTATTTT

D gene: NA
clone size: NA
V gene: TRBV7-3
J gene: TRBJ2-1
CDR3 protein: CASSPEARSEQFF
CDR3 DNA: TGTGCCAGCAGCCCAGAAGCGCGGAGTGAGCAGTTCTTC

D gene: NA
clone size: NA
V gene: TRBV5-1
J gene: TRBJ2-2
CDR3 protein: CASTSSSGAPGELFF
CDR3 DNA: TGCGCCAGCACGTCCTCGTCGGGAGCCCCCGGGGAGCTGTTTTTT

D gene: TRBD2
clone size: NA
V gene: TRBV29-1
J gene: TRBJ2-2
CDR3 protein: CSTSSGRAGGELFF
CDR3 DNA: TGCAGCACCTCTAGCGGGAGGGCTGGCGGGGAGCTGTTTTTT

D gene: TRBD1
clone size: few
V gene: TRBV18
J gene: TRBJ2-7
CDR3 protein: CASSPSEYGTGGSNYEQYF
CDR3 DNA: TGTGCCAGCTCACCATCCGAATATGGGACAGGGGGAAGTAACTACGAGCAGTACTTC

D gene: TRBD2
clone size: NA
V gene: TRBV7-8
J gene: TRBJ2-5
CDR3 protein: CASSLARKRDREVETQYF
CDR3 DNA: TGTGCCAGCAGCTTAGCGAGGAAAAGGGATCGGGAGGTAGAGACCCAGTACTTC

D gene: NA
clone size: NA
V gene: TRBV4-1
J gene: TRBJ1-5
CDR3 protein: CASSQEGGNNQPQHF
CDR3 DNA: TGCGCCAGCAGCCAAGAGGGGGGGAACAATCAGCCCCAGCATTTT

D gene: TRBD1
clone size: NA
V gene: TRBV4-2
J gene: TRBJ1-4
CDR3 protein: CASSQDPDRGFEKLFF
CDR3 DNA: TGTGCCAGCAGCCAAGACCCCGACAGGGGGTTTGAAAAACTGTTTTTT

D gene: NA
clone size: NA
V gene: TRBV10-3
J gene: TRBJ1-1
CDR3 protein: CAISALDSEAFF
CDR3 DNA: TGTGCCATCAGTGCCCTGGACAGCGAAGCTTTCTTT

D gene: TRBD2
clone size: NA
V gene: TRBV4-3
J gene: TRBJ2-2
CDR3 protein: CASSQGTSGFQEEELFF
CDR3 DNA: TGCGCCAGCAGCCAAGGGACTAGCGGATTCCAGGAGGAGGAGCTGTTTTTT

D gene: TRBD1
clone size: NA
V gene: TRBV25-1
J gene: TRBJ1-5
CDR3 protein: CASSAGGRGNQPQHF
CDR3 DNA: TGTGCCAGCAGTGCAGGGGGCAGGGGCAATCAGCCCCAGCATTTT

D gene: NA
clone size: NA
V gene: TRBV21-1
J gene: TRBJ1-6
CDR3 protein: CASSKPDRDTHDLSYNSPLHF
CDR3 DNA: TGTGCCAGCAGCAAACCCGACAGGGACACACATGATCTCTCCTATAATTCACCCCTCCACTTT

D gene: TRBD1
clone size: NA
V gene: TRBV6-2/TRBV6-3
J gene: TRBJ1-3
CDR3 protein: CASSYRDRSSGNTIYF
CDR3 DNA: TGTGCCAGCAGTTACCGGGACAGAAGCTCTGGAAACACCATATATTTT

D gene: NA
clone size: NA
V gene: TRBV6-2/TRBV6-3
J gene: TRBJ1-1
CDR3 protein: CASSLGTEAFF
CDR3 DNA: TGTGCCAGCAGTTTGGGGACTGAGGCTTTCTTT

D gene: TRBD2
clone size: NA
V gene: TRBV7-3
J gene: TRBJ2-5
CDR3 protein: CASSSIAGGPLETQYF
CDR3 DNA: TGTGCCAGCAGCTCAATAGCGGGAGGGCCCTTGGAGACCCAGTACTTC

D gene: TRBD1
clone size: once
V gene: TRBV29-1
J gene: TRBJ1-1
CDR3 protein: CSVEDRRQGSFF
CDR3 DNA: TGCAGCGTTGAAGATCGCCGACAGGGCTCTTTCTTT

D gene: TRBD1
clone size: NA
V gene: TRBV28
J gene: TRBJ1-2
CDR3 protein: CASRLSGTGMGYTF
CDR3 DNA: TGTGCCAGCAGACTCTCCGGGACAGGGATGGGCTACACCTTC

D gene: TRBD2
clone size: NA
V gene: TRBV28
J gene: TRBJ2-7
CDR3 protein: CASSGGLAGGKPIPKSYEQYF
CDR3 DNA: TGTGCCAGCAGTGGGGGACTAGCGGGAGGAAAACCAATCCCCAAATCCTACGAGCAGTACTTC

D gene: TRBD2
clone size: NA
V gene: TRBV9
J gene: TRBJ2-3
CDR3 protein: CASNPSGRGTDTQYF
CDR3 DNA: TGTGCCAGCAACCCGAGCGGGAGAGGCACAGATACGCAGTATTTT

D gene: TRBD1
clone size: once
V gene: TRBV10-3
J gene: TRBJ1-1
CDR3 protein: CAINRGGFEAFF
CDR3 DNA: TGTGCCATCAACAGGGGGGGTTTTGAAGCTTTCTTT

D gene: NA
clone size: once
V gene: TRBV12-3/TRBV12-4
J gene: TRBJ2-7
CDR3 protein: CASSFDSQGEQYF
CDR3 DNA: TGTGCCAGCAGTTTCGACAGTCAGGGCGAGCAGTACTTC

D gene: NA
clone size: NA
V gene: TRBV10-3
J gene: TRBJ2-1
CDR3 protein: CAISESSREGNEQFF
CDR3 DNA: TGTGCCATCAGTGAGTCCTCCCGGGAAGGCAATGAGCAGTTCTTC

D gene: NA
clone size: NA
V gene: TRBV19
J gene: TRBJ1-5
CDR3 protein: CASSIDWGSMAVGPQHF
CDR3 DNA: TGTGCCAGTAGTATAGATTGGGGCAGTATGGCCGTGGGGCCCCAGCATTTT

D gene: NA
clone size: NA
V gene: TRBV6-2/TRBV6-3
J gene: TRBJ1-4
CDR3 protein: CASSRTGPGGEKLFF
CDR3 DNA: TGTGCCAGCAGTCGAACAGGGCCGGGAGGAGAAAAACTGTTTTTT

D gene: NA
clone size: few
V gene: TRBV28
J gene: TRBJ2-2
CDR3 protein: CASSLRRSLLNTGELFF
CDR3 DNA: TGTGCCAGCAGTTTGAGAAGGAGCCTGCTGAACACCGGGGAGCTGTTTTTT

D gene: NA
clone size: once
V gene: TRBV29-1
J gene: TRBJ1-2
CDR3 protein: CSVEVNNNYGYTF
CDR3 DNA: TGCAGCGTTGAAGTTAACAACAACTATGGCTACACCTTC

D gene: NA
clone size: few
V gene: TRBV7-8
J gene: TRBJ2-3
CDR3 protein: CASSLRWRPDTQYF
CDR3 DNA: TGTGCCAGCAGCCTCCGGTGGAGACCGGATACGCAGTATTTT

D gene: TRBD1
clone size: NA
V gene: TRBV4-3
J gene: TRBJ1-1
CDR3 protein: CASSRGTGPLNTEAFF
CDR3 DNA: TGCGCCAGCAGTAGGGGGACAGGGCCGCTGAACACTGAAGCTTTCTTT

D gene: TRBD2
clone size: NA
V gene: TRBV11-3
J gene: TRBJ2-5
CDR3 protein: CASQREGPETQYF
CDR3 DNA: TGTGCCAGCCAGCGGGAGGGCCCCGAGACCCAGTACTTC

D gene: TRBD1
clone size: NA
V gene: TRBV27
J gene: TRBJ2-3
CDR3 protein: CASRRDRVTDTQYF
CDR3 DNA: TGTGCCAGCAGGAGGGACAGAGTCACAGATACGCAGTATTTT

D gene: TRBD1
clone size: NA
V gene: TRBV7-6
J gene: TRBJ2-3
CDR3 protein: CASSPIPGQGPDTQYF
CDR3 DNA: TGTGCCAGCAGCCCGATTCCGGGACAGGGGCCAGATACGCAGTATTTT

D gene: NA
clone size: NA
V gene: TRBV6-2/TRBV6-3
J gene: TRBJ1-1
CDR3 protein: CASSYGRGTEAFF
CDR3 DNA: TGTGCCAGCAGTTACGGGAGAGGGACTGAAGCTTTCTTT

D gene: TRBD2
clone size: NA
V gene: TRBV6-5
J gene: TRBJ2-1
CDR3 protein: CASSPGGNYNEQFF
CDR3 DNA: TGTGCCAGCAGTCCGGGAGGCAACTACAATGAGCAGTTCTTC

D gene: TRBD1
clone size: NA
V gene: TRBV6-2/TRBV6-3
J gene: TRBJ2-6
CDR3 protein: CASSYSGQQYSGANVLTF
CDR3 DNA: TGTGCCAGCAGTTACTCGGGACAGCAGTACTCTGGGGCCAACGTCCTGACTTTC

D gene: NA
clone size: few
V gene: TRBV6-2/TRBV6-3
J gene: TRBJ2-4
CDR3 protein: CASSPEAAKNIQYF
CDR3 DNA: TGTGCCAGCAGTCCGGAGGCGGCCAAAAACATTCAGTACTTC

D gene: TRBD2
clone size: NA
V gene: TRBV11-2
J gene: TRBJ2-1
CDR3 protein: CASSLRGQRDNNEQFF
CDR3 DNA: TGTGCCAGCAGCTTAAGGGGCCAGCGGGATAACAATGAGCAGTTCTTC

D gene: NA
clone size: NA
V gene: TRBV7-2
J gene: TRBJ2-3
CDR3 protein: CASSSQEGRTDTQYF
CDR3 DNA: TGTGCCAGCAGCTCCCAAGAGGGTAGAACAGATACGCAGTATTTT